One sample yielded the 8 T cell receptor beta chains listed below, sequenced in a study of blood T cell repertoires in COVID-19 (dated by TCRdb to about 2020). The library was prepared using the immunoSEQ multiplex PCR assay. The clones in this table, taken by TCRdb from immuneACCESS, are in-frame only. Not every clone is retained; where verified, under half of the shortfall comes from an unresolved V gene, and the cause of the rest is unknown. Here the sample has about 24,000 clones; roughly 82% occur a single time. About a quarter of the sample rests with the top ten. The sample was peripheral blood. Receptors originate from a human donor with active COVID-19. The donor label of this sample is uncertain.

The chain links TRBV6-2 or TRBV6-3 to TRBJ2-1, with TRBD1 identical over 12 bases. The CDR3 has 12 residues. Germline-derived CDR1 and CDR2 are MNHEY and SVGEGT. J gave up 15 bases and V 5 bases, and 5 bases lay outside the gene matches. CDR3 nucleotides: TGTGCCAGCAGTGTAGGGACAGGGGGCGCGTTCTTC. Its protein product is CASSVGTGGAFF.

The chain uses TRBV7-2 and TRBJ2-3; 9 bases map to TRBD2. CDR3 length equals 13 residues. The V gene's germline CDR1 is SGHTA and CDR2 FQGNSA. V dropped 8 bases and J dropped 7; count of bases not matched to a gene: 7. The CDR3 DNA reads as TGTGCCAGCGGCTGGGGACTAGCCAATACGCAGTATTTT. Residues: CASGWGLANTQYF. Full variable domain (outside the CDR3, taken from reference TRBV7-2 and TRBJ2-3): GAGVSQSPSNKVTEKGKDVELRCDPISGHTALYWYRQSLGQGLEFLIYFQGNSAPDKSGLPSDRFSAERTGGSVSTLTIQRTQQEDSAVYLCASGWGLANTQYFGPGTRLTVL.

The rearrangement links TRBV7-8 to TRBJ2-5; 7 positions agree with TRBD2. Germline assignment: CDR1 SGHVS and CDR2 FQNEAQ. J lost 5 bases, V lost 8 bases, and 20 bases had no gene match. CDR3 length equals 17 residues. CDR3 nucleotide sequence: TGTGCCAGCTTAGTGGCGGGAGACCGTCGTTATTTGGAGACCCAGTACTTC. Translation: CASLVAGDRRYLETQYF.

This chain connects TRBV4-2 to TRBJ2-2, with 7 nucleotides matching TRBD2. Germline CDR1 reads LGHNA; CDR2 reads YNFKEQ. The CDR3 extends over 16 amino acids. Unmatched junction bases numbered 8, after V lost 0 bases and J lost 7 bases. CDR3: CASSQEVGGDGGELFF. The DNA for the CDR3 is TGTGCCAGCAGCCAAGAGGTGGGAGGGGATGGCGGGGAGCTGTTTTTT.

J is TRBJ2-1 and V is TRBV28; 13 bases line up with TRBD2. The CDR3 runs to 16 residues. After removal of 2 bases from V and 10 bases from J, the junction contained 8 bases not matched to a gene. The germline V gene encodes CDR1 MDHEN and CDR2 SYDVKM. CDR3 region: CASSLGGLAGRSEQFF. CDR3 nucleotides: TGTGCCAGCAGTTTAGGGGGACTAGCGGGAAGAAGCGAGCAGTTCTTC.

This chain connects TRBV11-3 to TRBJ1-1; possibly TRBD1 for D (6 bases). Per germline, CDR1 SGHNT and CDR2 YENEEA. Between the trimmed V and J ends, which lost 0 bases and 1 base, there was a span of 9 bases. This CDR3 spans 15 amino acids. The CDR3 DNA is TGTGCCAGCAGCTTAGATTACAGGGAGAACACTGAAGCTTTCTTT. Translated, it gives CASSLDYRENTEAFF. Drawing the rest from reference TRBV11-3 and TRBJ1-1, the complete variable domain is EAGVVQSPRYKIIEKKQPVAFWCNPISGHNTLYWYLQNLGQGPELLIRYENEEAVDDSQLPKDRFSAERLKGVDSTLKIQPAELGDSAVYLCASSLDYRENTEAFFGQGTRLTVV.

The V call is TRBV28, the J call TRBJ2-2, with TRBD1 identical over 8 bases. The CDR3 sequence is 16 residues long. V shed 4 bases, J shed 4 bases, and the junction held 8 bases outside the gene matches. The germline V gene has CDR1 MDHEN and CDR2 SYDVKM. This CDR3 reads CASSSPGQALTGELFF. CDR3 coding DNA: TGTGCCAGCAGTTCACCGGGACAGGCTCTCACCGGGGAGCTGTTTTTT.

This clone was seen only once. J is TRBJ1-2 and V is TRBV5-8, with 8 bases matching TRBD1. With V trimmed by 4 bases and J by 4 bases, 9 bases remained unmatched. This CDR3 has 15 amino acids. Germline V gene sequence: CDR1 SGHTS, CDR2 YDEGEE. In nucleotides, the CDR3 is TGTGCCAGCAGCCCCCAAGGGGACAGGACCTATGGCTACACCTTC. As protein: CASSPQGDRTYGYTF.